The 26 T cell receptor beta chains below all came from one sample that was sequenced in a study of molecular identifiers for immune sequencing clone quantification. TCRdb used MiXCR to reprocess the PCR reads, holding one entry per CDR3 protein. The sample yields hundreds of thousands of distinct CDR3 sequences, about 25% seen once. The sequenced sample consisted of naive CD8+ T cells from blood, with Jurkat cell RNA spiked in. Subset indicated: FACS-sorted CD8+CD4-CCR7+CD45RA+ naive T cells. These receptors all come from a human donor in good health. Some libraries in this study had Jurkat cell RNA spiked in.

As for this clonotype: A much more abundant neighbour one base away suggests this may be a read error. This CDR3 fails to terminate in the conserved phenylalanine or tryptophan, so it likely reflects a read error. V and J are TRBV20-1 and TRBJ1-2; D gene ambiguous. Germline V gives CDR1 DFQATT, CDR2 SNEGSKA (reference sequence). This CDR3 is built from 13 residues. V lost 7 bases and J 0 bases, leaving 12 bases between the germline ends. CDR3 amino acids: CSGAGLTNYGYTL. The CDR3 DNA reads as TGCAGTGGGGCAGGACTCACTAACTATGGCTACACCCTC.

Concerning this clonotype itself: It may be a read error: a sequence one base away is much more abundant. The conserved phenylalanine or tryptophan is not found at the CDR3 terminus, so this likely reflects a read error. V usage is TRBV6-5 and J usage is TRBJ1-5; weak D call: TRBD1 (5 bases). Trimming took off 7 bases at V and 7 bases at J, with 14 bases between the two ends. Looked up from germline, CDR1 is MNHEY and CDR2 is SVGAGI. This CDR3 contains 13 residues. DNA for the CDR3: TGTGCCAGCATGGGGGGTCTGGGACAGCCCCAGCATCTT. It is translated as CASMGGLGQPQHL.

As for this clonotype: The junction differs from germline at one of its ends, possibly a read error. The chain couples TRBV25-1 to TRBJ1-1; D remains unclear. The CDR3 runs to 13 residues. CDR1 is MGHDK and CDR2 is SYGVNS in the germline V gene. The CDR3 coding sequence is TGTACCAGCAGTGAATTAGGATACACTGAAGCTTTCTTT. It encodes CTSSELGYTEAFF.

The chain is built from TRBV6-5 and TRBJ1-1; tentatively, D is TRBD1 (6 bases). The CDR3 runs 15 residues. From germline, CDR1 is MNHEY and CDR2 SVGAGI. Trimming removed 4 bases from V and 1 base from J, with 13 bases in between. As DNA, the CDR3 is TGTGCCAGCAGTTTTTCGGGACACGCGAACACTGAAGCTTTCTTT. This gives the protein CASSFSGHANTEAFF.

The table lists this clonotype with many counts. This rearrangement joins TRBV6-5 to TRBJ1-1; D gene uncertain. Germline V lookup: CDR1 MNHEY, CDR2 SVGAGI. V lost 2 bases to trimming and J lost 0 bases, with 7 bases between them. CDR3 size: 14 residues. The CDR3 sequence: CASSYRVMNTEAFF. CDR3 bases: TGTGCCAGCAGTTACAGGGTAATGAACACTGAAGCTTTCTTT.

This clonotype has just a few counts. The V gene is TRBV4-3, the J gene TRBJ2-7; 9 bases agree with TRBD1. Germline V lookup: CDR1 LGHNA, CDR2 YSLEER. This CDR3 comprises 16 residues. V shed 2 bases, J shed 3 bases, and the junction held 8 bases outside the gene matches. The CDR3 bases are TGCGCCAGCAGCCAATTTAAGACAGGGGGTGGCTACGAGCAGTACTTC. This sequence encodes CASSQFKTGGGYEQYF.

The CDR3 bases are TGTGCCAGCAGCTTACCGGGACGCGGGGGTATGGGTACGCAGTATTTT. Translated, it gives CASSLPGRGGMGTQYF. This chain uses TRBV7-9 with TRBJ2-3, with TRBD2 matching 7 bases. Trimming at V came to 2 bases and at J to 8 bases, leaving 13 bases not matched to a gene. This CDR3 region has 16 residues. The germline V gene encodes CDR1 SEHNR and CDR2 FQNEAQ (reference sequence).

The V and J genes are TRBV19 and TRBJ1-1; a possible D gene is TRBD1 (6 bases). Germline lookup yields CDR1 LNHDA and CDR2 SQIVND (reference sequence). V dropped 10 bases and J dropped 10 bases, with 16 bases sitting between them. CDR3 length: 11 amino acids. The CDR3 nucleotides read TGTGCCACTGGAAGGGGGTCGCGAGCTTTCTTT. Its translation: CATGRGSRAFF.

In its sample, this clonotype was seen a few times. The CDR3 region is CASSFPGATNTGELFF. CDR3 sequence (DNA): TGCGCCAGCAGCTTTCCGGGGGCTACGAACACCGGGGAGCTGTTTTTT. The chain recombines TRBV5-1 with TRBJ2-2; D might be TRBD1 or TRBD2, each matching 6 bases. Trimming stripped 2 bases from V and 0 bases from J, with 11 bases between. Germline assignment: CDR1 SGHRS and CDR2 YFSETQ. The CDR3 is 16 residues long.

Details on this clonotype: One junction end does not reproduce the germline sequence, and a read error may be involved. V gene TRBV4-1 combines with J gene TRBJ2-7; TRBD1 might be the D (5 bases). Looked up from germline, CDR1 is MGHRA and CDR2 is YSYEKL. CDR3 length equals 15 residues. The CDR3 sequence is CASSQVWGMGYAQYF. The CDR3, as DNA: TGCGCCAGCAGCCAAGTCTGGGGCATGGGTTACGCGCAGTACTTC.

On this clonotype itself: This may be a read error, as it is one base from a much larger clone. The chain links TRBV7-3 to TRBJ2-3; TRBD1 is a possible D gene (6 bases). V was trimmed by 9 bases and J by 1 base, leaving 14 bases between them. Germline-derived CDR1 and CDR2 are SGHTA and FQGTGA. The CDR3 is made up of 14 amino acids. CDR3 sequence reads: CARQGAMGTDTQYF. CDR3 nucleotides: TGTGCCAGACAGGGAGCGATGGGCACAGATACGCAGTATTTT. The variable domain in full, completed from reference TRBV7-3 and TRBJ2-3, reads GAGVSQTPSNKVTEKGKYVELRCDPISGHTALYWYRQSLGQGPEFLIYFQGTGAADDSGLPNDRFFAVRPEGSVSTLKIQRTERGDSAVYLCARQGAMGTDTQYFGPGTRLTVL.

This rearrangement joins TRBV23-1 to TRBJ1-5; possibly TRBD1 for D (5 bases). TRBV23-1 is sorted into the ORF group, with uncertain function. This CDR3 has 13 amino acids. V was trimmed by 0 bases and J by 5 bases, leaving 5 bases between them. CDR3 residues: CASSQSGDQPQHF. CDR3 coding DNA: TGCGCCAGCAGTCAATCGGGGGATCAGCCCCAGCATTTT.

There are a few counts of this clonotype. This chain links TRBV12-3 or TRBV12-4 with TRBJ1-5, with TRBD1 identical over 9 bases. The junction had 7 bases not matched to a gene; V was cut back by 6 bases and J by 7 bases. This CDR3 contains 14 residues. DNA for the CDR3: TGTGCCAGCAGGCCACAGGGGGCATGGCAGCCCCAGCATTTT. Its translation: CASRPQGAWQPQHF.

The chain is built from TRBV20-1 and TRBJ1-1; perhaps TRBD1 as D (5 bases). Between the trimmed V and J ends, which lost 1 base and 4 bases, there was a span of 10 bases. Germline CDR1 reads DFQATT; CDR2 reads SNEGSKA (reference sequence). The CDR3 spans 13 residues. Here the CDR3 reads CSARVVTATEAFF. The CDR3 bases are TGCAGTGCTAGAGTGGTGACAGCCACTGAAGCTTTCTTT.

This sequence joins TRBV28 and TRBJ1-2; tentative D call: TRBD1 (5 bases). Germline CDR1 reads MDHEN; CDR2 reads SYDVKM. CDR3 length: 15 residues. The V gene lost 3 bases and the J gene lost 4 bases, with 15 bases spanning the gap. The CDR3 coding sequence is TGTGCCAGCAGTTTGAGTCAGGGCCGTTGCTATGGCTACACCTTC. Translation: CASSLSQGRCYGYTF.

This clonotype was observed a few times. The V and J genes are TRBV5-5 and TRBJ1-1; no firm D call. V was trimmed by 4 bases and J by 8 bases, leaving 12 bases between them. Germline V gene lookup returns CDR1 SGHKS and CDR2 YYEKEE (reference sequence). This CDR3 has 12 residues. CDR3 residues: CASSLVGEEAFF. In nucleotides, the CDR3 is TGTGCCAGCAGCCTAGTCGGCGAGGAAGCTTTCTTT.

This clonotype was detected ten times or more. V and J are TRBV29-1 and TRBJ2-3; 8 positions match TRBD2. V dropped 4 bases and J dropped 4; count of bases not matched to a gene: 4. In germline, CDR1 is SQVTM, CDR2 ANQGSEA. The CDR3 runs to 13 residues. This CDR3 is CSVGAAGADTQYF. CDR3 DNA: TGCAGCGTTGGAGCAGCGGGGGCAGATACGCAGTATTTT.

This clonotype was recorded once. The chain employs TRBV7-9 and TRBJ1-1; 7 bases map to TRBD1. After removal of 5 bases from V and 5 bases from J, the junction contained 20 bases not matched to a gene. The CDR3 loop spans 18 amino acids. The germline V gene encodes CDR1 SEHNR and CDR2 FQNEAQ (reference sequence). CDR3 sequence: CASSPKTGSNGGTTEAFF. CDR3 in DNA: TGTGCCAGCAGCCCAAAGACAGGGTCTAACGGAGGAACTACTGAAGCTTTCTTT.

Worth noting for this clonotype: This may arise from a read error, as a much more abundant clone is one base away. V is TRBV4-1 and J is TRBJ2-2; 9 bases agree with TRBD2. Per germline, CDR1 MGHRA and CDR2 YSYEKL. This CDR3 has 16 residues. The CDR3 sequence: CASSQAPGLADGGLFF. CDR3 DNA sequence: TGCGCCAGCAGCCAAGCGCCGGGACTAGCTGACGGGGGGCTGTTTTTT.

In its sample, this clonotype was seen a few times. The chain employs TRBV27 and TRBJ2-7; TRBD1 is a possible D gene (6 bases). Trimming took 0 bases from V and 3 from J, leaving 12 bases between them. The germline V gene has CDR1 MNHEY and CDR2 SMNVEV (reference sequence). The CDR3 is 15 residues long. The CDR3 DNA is TGTGCCAGCAGTTTATCGGGGACACTATACTACGAGCAGTACTTC. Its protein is CASSLSGTLYYEQYF.

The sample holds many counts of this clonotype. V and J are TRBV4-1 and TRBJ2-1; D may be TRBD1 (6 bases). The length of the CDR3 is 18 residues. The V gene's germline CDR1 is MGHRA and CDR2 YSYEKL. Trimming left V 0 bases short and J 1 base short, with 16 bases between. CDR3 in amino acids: CASSQEGAVGTSYNEQFF. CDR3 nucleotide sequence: TGCGCCAGCAGCCAAGAGGGGGCGGTCGGGACATCCTACAATGAGCAGTTCTTC.

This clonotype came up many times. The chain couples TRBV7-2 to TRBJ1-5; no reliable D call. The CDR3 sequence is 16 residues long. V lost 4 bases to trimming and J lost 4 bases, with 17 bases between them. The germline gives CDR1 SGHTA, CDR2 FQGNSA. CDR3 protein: CASSSSGSRGNQPQHF. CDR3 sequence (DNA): TGTGCCAGCAGCTCCTCCGGGTCAAGAGGAAATCAGCCCCAGCATTTT. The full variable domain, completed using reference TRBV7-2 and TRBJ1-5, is GAGVSQSPSNKVTEKGKDVELRCDPISGHTALYWYRQSLGQGLEFLIYFQGNSAPDKSGLPSDRFSAERTGGSVSTLTIQRTQQEDSAVYLCASSSSGSRGNQPQHFGDGTRLSIL.

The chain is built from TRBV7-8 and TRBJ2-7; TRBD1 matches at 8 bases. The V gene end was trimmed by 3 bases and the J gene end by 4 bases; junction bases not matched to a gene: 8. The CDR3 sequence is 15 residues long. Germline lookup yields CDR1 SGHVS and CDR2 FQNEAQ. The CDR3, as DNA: TGTGCCAGCAGCTTCTTCAGGGGGCCCCTGTACGAGCAGTACTTC. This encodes CASSFFRGPLYEQYF.

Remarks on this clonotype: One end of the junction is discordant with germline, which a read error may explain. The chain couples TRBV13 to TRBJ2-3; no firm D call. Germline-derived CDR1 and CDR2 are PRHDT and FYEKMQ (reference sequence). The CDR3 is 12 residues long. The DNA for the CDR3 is TGTGCCAGCAGCTTATTTGGGGATATGCAGTATTTT. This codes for CASSLFGDMQYF. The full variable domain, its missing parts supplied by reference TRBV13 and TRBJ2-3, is AAGVIQSPRHLIKEKRETATLKCYPIPRHDTVYWYQQGPGQDPQFLISFYEKMQSDKGSIPDRFSAQQFSDYHSELNMSSLELGDSALYFCASSLFGDMQYFGPGTRLTVL.

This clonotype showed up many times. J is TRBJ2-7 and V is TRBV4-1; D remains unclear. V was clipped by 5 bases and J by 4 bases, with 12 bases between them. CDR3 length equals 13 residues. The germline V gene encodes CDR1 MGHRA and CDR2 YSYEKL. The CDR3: CASSSALGYEQYF. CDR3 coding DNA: TGCGCCAGCAGCTCCGCTTTGGGGTACGAGCAGTACTTC.

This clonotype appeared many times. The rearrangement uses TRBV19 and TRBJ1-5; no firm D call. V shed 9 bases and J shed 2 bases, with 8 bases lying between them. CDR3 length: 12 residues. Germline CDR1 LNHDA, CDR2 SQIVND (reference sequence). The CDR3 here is CASSGGNQPQHF. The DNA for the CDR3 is TGTGCCAGCAGCGGGGGCAATCAGCCCCAGCATTTT.